One and the same sample provided the 10 T cell receptor beta chains below, sequenced in a study of response to subunit inactivated influenza vaccine. TCRdb itself ran the RT-PCR reads through MiXCR, one entry per CDR3 protein. The table includes under 750,000 distinct CDR3 sequences, around 11% detected once. The source was PBMCs from blood, collected on the day of vaccination. The receptors shown here come from a man aged 50-60 years who received an inactivated influenza vaccine.

V and J are TRBV29-1 and TRBJ2-2; D is unclear. V dropped 4 bases and J dropped 3 bases, with 18 bases sitting between them. Germline CDR1 SQVTM, CDR2 ANQGSEA. The CDR3 has 16 amino acids. CDR3 in amino acids: CSVALVGQRYTGELFF. The CDR3 nucleotides are TGCAGCGTTGCTCTCGTTGGTCAGCGCTACACCGGGGAGCTGTTTTTT.

This sequence joins TRBV27 and TRBJ2-7; tentatively, D is TRBD1 (6 bases). The ends were cut back, 3 bases at V and 4 bases at J, with 10 bases in the middle. CDR1 MNHEY and CDR2 SMNVEV come from the germline V gene (reference sequence). This CDR3 region has 13 residues. The CDR3 region is CASSFIGGYEQYF. For the CDR3, the DNA is TGTGCCAGCAGTTTTATAGGGGGATACGAGCAGTACTTC.

This clonotype was seen many times. This sequence joins TRBV28 and TRBJ2-1; the D gene is possibly TRBD2 (6 bases). There are 17 residues in the CDR3. V dropped 5 bases and J dropped 5 bases, with 22 bases sitting between them. Germline loops: CDR1 MDHEN, CDR2 SYDVKM. The CDR3 loop reads CASSLNIAARADNEQFF. CDR3 sequence (DNA): TGTGCCAGCAGTCTTAACATAGCGGCTCGGGCGGACAATGAGCAGTTCTTC.

This clonotype was seen only a few times. DNA for the CDR3: TGTGCCAGCAGCCTAACAGGGGGCAGGGATTACGAGCAGTACTTC. Its translation: CASSLTGGRDYEQYF. The chain has TRBV5-5 and TRBJ2-7, with 9 positions matching TRBD1. This CDR3 has 15 amino acids. Germline V gives CDR1 SGHKS, CDR2 YYEKEE (reference sequence). V lost 4 bases to trimming and J lost 4 bases; unmatched junction nucleotides: 9.

In its sample, this clonotype was seen a few times. The V and J genes are TRBV5-4 and TRBJ2-1; 9 bases fit TRBD1. The CDR3 sequence is 21 residues long. Germline CDR1 reads SGHNT; CDR2 reads YYREEE (reference sequence). The V and J ends lost 1 base and 0 bases, in that order; junction bases with no gene match: 17. As DNA, the CDR3 is TGTGCCAGCAGCTTGCTGGACAGGGGCCTGTGGACCCGTAACTCCTACAATGAGCAGTTCTTC. Its translation is CASSLLDRGLWTRNSYNEQFF. Combining the CDR3 with reference TRBV5-4 and TRBJ2-1 gives the whole variable domain ETGVTQSPTHLIKTRGQQVTLRCSSQSGHNTVSWYQQALGQGPQFIFQYYREEENGRGNFPPRFSGLQFPNYSSELNVNALELDDSALYLCASSLLDRGLWTRNSYNEQFFGPGTRLTVL.

This clonotype was detected many times. V and J are TRBV29-1 and TRBJ1-1, with D possibly being TRBD1 (6 bases). The CDR3 has 10 residues. Germline CDR1 and CDR2: SQVTM and ANQGSEA. V lost 7 bases and J lost 8, with 11 bases in between. The CDR3, as DNA: TGCAGCGCCTTGAGGGGGGAAGCTTTCTTT. Residues: CSALRGEAFF.

This chain links TRBV6-4 with TRBJ1-5; D gene ambiguous. Germline V gives CDR1 MRHNA, CDR2 SNTAGT. V lost 4 bases and J 0 bases, leaving 4 bases between the germline ends. CDR3 length: 13 residues. In nucleotides, the CDR3 is TGTGCCAGCAGTGTCCATAGCAATCAGCCCCAGCATTTT. This encodes CASSVHSNQPQHF.

In this sample, this clonotype turned up a few times. This CDR3 reads CASRSGTGRYYGYTF. Here the CDR3 DNA reads TGTGCCAGCAGGTCTGGAACGGGGAGGTACTATGGCTACACCTTC. The chain employs TRBV28 and TRBJ1-2; no clear D. The V gene's germline CDR1 is MDHEN and CDR2 SYDVKM. The CDR3 consists of 15 residues. V was cut by 6 bases and J by 3 bases, with 17 bases left in between.

In its sample, this clonotype was seen a few times. V usage is TRBV29-1 and J usage is TRBJ2-5; maybe TRBD2 (6 bases). The V gene's germline CDR1 is SQVTM and CDR2 ANQGSEA. The CDR3 loop spans 13 amino acids. V lost 4 bases and J lost 2, with 11 bases in between. The CDR3 is CSVVPGVQETQYF. CDR3 nucleotide sequence: TGCAGCGTTGTCCCGGGGGTACAAGAGACCCAGTACTTC. The complete variable domain, with remaining parts taken from reference TRBV29-1 and TRBJ2-5, reads SAVISQKPSRDICQRGTSLTIQCQVDSQVTMMFWYRQQPGQSLTLIATANQGSEATYESGFVIDKFPISRPNLTFSTLTVSNMSPEDSSIYLCSVVPGVQETQYFGPGTRLLVL.

This chain connects TRBV6-2 or TRBV6-3 to TRBJ2-7; the D is unclear. This CDR3 spans 14 amino acids. The germline V gene encodes CDR1 MNHEY and CDR2 SVGEGT. V was trimmed by 2 bases and J by 3 bases, leaving 11 bases between them. This CDR3 is CASSYGSLSYEQYF. DNA of the CDR3: TGTGCCAGCAGTTACGGAAGTTTAAGCTACGAGCAGTACTTC.